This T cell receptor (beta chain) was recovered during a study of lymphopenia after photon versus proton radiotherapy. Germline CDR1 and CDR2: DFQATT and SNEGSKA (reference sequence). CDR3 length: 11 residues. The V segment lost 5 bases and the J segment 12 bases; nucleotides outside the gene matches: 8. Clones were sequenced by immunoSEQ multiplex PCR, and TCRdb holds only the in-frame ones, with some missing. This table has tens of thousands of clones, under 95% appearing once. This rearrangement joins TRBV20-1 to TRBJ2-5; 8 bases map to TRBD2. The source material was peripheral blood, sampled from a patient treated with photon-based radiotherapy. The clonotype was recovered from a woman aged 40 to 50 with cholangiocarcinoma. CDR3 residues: CSAEYGGGKYF. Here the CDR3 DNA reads TGCAGTGCTGAGTATGGCGGGGGGAAGTACTTC.